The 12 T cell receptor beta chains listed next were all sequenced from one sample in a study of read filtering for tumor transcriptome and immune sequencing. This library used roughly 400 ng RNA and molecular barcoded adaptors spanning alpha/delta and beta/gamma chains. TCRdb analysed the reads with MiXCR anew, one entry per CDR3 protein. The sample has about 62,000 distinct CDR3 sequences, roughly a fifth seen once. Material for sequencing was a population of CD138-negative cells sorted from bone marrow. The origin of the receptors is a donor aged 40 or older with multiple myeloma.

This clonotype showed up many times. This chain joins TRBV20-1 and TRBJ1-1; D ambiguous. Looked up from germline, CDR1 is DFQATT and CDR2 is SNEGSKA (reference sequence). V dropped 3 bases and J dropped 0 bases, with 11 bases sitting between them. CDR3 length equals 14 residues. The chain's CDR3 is CSASATPMNTEAFF. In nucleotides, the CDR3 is TGCAGTGCTAGCGCGACACCTATGAACACTGAAGCTTTCTTT.

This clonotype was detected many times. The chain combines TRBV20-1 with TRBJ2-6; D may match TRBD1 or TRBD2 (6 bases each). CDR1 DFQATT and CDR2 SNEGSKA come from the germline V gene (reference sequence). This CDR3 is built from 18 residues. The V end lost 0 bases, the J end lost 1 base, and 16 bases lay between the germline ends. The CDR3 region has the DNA TGCAGTGCTAGAGATCTGAAGGGGGACTGGTCTGGGGCCAACGTCCTGACTTTC. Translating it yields CSARDLKGDWSGANVLTF.

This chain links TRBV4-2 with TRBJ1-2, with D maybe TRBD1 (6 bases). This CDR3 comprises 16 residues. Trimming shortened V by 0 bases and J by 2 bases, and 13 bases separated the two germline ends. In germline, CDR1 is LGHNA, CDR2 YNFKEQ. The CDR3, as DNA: TGTGCCAGCAGCCAAGAAGCTTTACAGGGAAACTATGGCTACACCTTC. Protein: CASSQEALQGNYGYTF.

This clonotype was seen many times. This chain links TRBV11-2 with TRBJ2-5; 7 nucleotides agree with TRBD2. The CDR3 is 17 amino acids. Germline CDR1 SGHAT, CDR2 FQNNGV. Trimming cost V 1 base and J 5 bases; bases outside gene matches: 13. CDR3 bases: TGTGCCAGCAGCTTAGGTCAAATGACGGCGGGGGTGGAGACCCAGTACTTC. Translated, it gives CASSLGQMTAGVETQYF.

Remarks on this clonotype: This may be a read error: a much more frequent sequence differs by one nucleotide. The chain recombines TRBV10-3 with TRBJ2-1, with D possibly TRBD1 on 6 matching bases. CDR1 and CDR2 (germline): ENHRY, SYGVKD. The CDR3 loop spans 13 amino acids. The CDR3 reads CASQGSYYSEQFF. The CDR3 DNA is TGTGCCTCACAGGGATCTTACTACAGTGAGCAGTTCTTC.

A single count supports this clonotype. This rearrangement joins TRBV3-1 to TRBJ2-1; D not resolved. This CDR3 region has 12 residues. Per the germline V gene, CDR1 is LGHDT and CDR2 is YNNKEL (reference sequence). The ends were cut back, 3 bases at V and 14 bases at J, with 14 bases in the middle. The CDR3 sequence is CASSQSLGWKFF. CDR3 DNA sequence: TGTGCCAGCAGCCAGAGTTTGGGGTGGAAGTTCTTC.

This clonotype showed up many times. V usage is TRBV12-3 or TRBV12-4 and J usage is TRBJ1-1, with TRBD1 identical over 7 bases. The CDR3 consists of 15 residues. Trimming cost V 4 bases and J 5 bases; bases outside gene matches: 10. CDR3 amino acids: CASSSPGGGRTEAFF. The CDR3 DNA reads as TGTGCCAGCAGTTCCCCAGGGGGAGGGCGTACTGAAGCTTTCTTT.

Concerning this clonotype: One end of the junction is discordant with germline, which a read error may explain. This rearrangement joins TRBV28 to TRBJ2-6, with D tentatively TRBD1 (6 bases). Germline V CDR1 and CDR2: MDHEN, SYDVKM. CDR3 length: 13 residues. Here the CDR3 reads CASSLLGANVLTF. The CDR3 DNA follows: TGTGCCAGCAGTTTATTGGGGGCCAACGTCCTGACTTTT.

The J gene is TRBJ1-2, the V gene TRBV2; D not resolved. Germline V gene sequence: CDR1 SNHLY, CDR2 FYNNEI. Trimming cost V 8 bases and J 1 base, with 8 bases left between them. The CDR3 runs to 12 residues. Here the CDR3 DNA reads TGTGCCAGCGGTTCATATAACTATGGCTACACCTTC. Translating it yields CASGSYNYGYTF.

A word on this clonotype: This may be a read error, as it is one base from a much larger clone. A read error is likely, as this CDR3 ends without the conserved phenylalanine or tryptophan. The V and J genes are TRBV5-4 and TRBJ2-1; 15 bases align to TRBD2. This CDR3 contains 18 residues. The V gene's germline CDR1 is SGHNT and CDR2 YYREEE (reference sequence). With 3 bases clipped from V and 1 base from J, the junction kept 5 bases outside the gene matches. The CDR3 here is CASSSGLAGGTSYNEQFS. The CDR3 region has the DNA TGTGCCAGCAGCTCGGGACTAGCGGGAGGTACTTCCTACAATGAGCAGTTCTCC.

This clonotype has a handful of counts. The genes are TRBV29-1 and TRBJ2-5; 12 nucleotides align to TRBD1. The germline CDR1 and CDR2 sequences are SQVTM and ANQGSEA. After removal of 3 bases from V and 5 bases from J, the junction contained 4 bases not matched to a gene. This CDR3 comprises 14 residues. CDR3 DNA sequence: TGCAGCGTTGATTCGGGGACAGGGGGCGAGACCCAGTACTTC. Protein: CSVDSGTGGETQYF.

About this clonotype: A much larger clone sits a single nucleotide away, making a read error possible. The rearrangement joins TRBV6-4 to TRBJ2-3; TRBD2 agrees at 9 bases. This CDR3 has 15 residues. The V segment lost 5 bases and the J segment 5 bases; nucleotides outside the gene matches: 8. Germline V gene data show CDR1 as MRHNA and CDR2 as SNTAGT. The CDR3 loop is CASSNLRGGLDTQYF. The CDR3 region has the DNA TGTGCCAGCAGTAACCTGCGGGGGGGCTTAGATACGCAGTATTTT.